This T cell receptor (beta chain) is drawn from a study of long-term antiretroviral therapy in people with HIV. Study results and limitations: Before ART, certain clones expanded, and these dominated the repertoire at all time points. Spans of CDR3 length were tighter for HIV repertoires than for controls. Patients on ART gained diversity, which nonetheless stayed below transplant donor controls. From the mid-2000s to the late 2010s, blood was obtained, possibly while participants received older ART regimens.

Of note for this clone: No antigen is known for it.

Version v3.0 of the immunoSEQ assay ran at survey level. Measured with immunoSEQ multiplex PCR; TCRdb has only the in-frame clones, and not every one. The table has 20,000 to 25,000 clones, approximately 86% seen once. This CDR3 has 16 residues. Trimming removed 1 base from V and 10 bases from J, with 17 bases in between. Looked up from germline, CDR1 is MNHEY and CDR2 is SMNVEV (reference sequence). The TCR was taken from a man in his forties with HIV. The sample was unsorted PBMCs, taken 1.6 years after starting antiretroviral therapy. The genes are TRBV27 and TRBJ1-6; possibly TRBD1 for D (5 bases). DNA for the CDR3: TGTGCCAGCAGTTTATGGTGGAACAGGAATGTGTCACCCCTCCACTTT. Residues: CASSLWWNRNVSPLHF.